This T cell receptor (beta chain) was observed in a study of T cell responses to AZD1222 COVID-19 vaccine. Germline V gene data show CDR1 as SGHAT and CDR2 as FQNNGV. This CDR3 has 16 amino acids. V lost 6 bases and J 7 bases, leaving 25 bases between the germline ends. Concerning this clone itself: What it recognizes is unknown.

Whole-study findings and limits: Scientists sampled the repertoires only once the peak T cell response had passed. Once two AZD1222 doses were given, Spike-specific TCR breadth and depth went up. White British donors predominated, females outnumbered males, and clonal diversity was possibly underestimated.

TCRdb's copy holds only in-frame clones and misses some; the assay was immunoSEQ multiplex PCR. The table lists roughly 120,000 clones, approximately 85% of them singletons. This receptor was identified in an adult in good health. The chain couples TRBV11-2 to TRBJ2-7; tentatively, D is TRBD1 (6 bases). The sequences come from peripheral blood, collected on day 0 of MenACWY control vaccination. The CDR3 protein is CASRMGAGGLRAEQYF. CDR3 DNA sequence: TGTGCCAGCAGAATGGGGGCGGGTGGACTCAGGGCGGAGCAGTACTTC.